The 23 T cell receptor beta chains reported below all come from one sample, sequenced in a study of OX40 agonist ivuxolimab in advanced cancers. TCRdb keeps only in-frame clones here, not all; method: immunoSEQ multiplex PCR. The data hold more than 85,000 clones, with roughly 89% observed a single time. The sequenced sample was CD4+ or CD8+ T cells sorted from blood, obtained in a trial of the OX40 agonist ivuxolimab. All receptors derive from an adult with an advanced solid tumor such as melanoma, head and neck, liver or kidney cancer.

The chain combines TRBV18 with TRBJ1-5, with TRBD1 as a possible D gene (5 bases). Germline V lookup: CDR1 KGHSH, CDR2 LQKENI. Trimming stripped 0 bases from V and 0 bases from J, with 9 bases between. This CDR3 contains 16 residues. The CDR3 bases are TGTGCCAGCTCACCACCCCAGGACAATAGCAATCAGCCCCAGCATTTT. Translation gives CASSPPQDNSNQPQHF.

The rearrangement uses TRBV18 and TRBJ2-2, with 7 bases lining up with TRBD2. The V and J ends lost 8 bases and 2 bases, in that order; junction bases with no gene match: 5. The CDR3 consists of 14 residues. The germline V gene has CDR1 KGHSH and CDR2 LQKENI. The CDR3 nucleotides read TGTGCCAGCAGCCCGGGACTAAACACCGGGGAGCTGTTTTTT. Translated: CASSPGLNTGELFF.

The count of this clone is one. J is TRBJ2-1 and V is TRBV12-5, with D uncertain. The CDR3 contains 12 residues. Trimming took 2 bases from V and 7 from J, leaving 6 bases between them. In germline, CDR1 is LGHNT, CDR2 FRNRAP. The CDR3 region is CASGLQFNEQFF. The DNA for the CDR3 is TGTGCTAGTGGTTTGCAGTTTAATGAGCAGTTCTTC.

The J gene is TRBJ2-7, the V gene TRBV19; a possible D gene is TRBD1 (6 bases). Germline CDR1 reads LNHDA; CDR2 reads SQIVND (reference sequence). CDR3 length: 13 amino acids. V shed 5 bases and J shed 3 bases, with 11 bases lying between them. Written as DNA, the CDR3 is TGTGCCAGTAGTCCCGAGGGGGACTACGAGCAGTACTTC. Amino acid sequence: CASSPEGDYEQYF.

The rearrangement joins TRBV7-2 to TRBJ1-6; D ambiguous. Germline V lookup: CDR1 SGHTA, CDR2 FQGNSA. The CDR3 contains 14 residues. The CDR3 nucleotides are TGTGCGTCTGGGGAGGGCTCCTATAATTCACCCCTCCACTTT. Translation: CASGEGSYNSPLHF.

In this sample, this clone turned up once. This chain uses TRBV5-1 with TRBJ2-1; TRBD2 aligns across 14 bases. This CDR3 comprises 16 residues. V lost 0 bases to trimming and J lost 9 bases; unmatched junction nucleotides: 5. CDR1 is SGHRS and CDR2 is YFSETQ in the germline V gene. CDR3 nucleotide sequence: TGCGCCAGCAGCTTGGAGACTAGCGGGGGGGCCCGTGAGCAGTTCTTC. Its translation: CASSLETSGGAREQFF.

The CDR3, as DNA: TGTGCCAGCAGTGAAGAGGGAGGGGGTGTCTACGAGCAGTACTTC. Translation: CASSEEGGGVYEQYF. This rearrangement joins TRBV2 to TRBJ2-7, with TRBD2 as a possible D gene (7 bases). V was clipped by 1 base and J by 3 bases, with 13 bases between them. The CDR3 is made up of 15 amino acids. Germline CDR1 is SNHLY and CDR2 is FYNNEI.

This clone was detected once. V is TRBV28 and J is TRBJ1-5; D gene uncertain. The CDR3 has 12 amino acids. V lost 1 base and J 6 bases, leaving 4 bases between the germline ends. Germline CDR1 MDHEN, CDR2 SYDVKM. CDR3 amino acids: CASSLYAQPQHF. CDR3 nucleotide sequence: TGTGCCAGCAGTTTATATGCTCAGCCCCAGCATTTT.

CDR3 region: CASSPVPIGGYTF. DNA for the CDR3: TGTGCCAGTAGTCCCGTCCCAATTGGGGGCTACACCTTC. This chain joins TRBV19 and TRBJ1-2; D remains unclear. The CDR3 extends over 13 amino acids. V was shortened by 5 bases and J by 8 bases, with 15 bases between the two germline ends. Looked up from germline, CDR1 is LNHDA and CDR2 is SQIVND (reference sequence).

Here the CDR3 reads CASSNTDTQYF. Written as DNA, the CDR3 is TGTGCCAGCAGTAACACAGATACGCAGTATTTT. The chain joins TRBV4-2 to TRBJ2-3; the D is unclear. Trimming removed 6 bases at V and 2 bases at J, with 3 bases between. CDR3 length: 11 amino acids. CDR1 is LGHNA, CDR2 YNFKEQ, per germline.

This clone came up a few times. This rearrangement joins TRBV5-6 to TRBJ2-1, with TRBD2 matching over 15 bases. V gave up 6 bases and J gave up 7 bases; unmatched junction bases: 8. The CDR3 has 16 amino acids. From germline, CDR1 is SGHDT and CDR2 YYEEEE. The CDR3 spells CASNFRTSGGANEQFF. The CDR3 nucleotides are TGTGCCAGCAATTTCCGGACTAGCGGGGGGGCAAATGAGCAGTTCTTC.

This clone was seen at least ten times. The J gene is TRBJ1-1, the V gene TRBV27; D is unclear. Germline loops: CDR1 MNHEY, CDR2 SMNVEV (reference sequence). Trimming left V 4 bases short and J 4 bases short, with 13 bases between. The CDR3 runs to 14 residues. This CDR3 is CASSSRVFFTEAFF. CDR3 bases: TGTGCCAGCAGTTCTAGGGTTTTCTTCACTGAAGCTTTCTTT.

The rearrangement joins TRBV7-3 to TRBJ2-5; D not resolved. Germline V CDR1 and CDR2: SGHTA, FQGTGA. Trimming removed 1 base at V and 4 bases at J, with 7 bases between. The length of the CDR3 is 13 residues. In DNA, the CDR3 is TGTGCCAGCAGCTTAAGTGTCTTAGAGACCCAGTACTTC. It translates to CASSLSVLETQYF.

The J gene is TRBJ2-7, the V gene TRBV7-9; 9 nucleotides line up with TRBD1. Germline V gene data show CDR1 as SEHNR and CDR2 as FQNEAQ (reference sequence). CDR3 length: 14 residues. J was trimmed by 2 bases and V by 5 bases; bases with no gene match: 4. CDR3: CASSGRDRAYEQYF. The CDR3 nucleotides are TGTGCCAGCAGCGGCCGGGACAGGGCCTACGAGCAGTACTTC.

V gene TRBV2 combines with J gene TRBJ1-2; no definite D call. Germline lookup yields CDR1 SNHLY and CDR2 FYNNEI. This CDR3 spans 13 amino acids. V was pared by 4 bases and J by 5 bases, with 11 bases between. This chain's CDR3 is CASSVNGLYGYTF. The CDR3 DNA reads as TGTGCCAGCAGTGTTAACGGCTTGTATGGCTACACCTTC.

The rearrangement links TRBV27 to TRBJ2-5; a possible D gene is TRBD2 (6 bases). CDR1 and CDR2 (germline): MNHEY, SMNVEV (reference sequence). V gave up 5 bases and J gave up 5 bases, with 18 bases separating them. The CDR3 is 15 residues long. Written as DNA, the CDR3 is TGTGCCAGCAGTGATGTAGCGGACCCTGGGGAGACCCAGTACTTC. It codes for CASSDVADPGETQYF.

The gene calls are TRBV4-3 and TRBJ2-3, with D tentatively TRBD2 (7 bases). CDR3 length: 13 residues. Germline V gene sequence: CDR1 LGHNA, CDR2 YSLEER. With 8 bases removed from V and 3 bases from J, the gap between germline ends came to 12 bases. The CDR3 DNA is TGCGCCAGCCGAGGGGGAGGGACAGATACGCAGTATTTT. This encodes CASRGGGTDTQYF.

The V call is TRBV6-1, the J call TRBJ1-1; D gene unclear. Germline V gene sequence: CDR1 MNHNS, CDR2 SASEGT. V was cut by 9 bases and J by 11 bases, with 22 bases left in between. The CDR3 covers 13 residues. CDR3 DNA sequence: TGTGCCAGTGAAGGTTGGGCGGGGTCTTATGCTTTCTTT. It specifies CASEGWAGSYAFF.

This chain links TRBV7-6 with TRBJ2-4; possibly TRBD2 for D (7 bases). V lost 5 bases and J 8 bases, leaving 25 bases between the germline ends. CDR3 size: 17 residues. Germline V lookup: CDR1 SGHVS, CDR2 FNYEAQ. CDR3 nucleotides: TGTGCCAGCAGCACTCCCCTTAGGGGAGGGGGTAGGGACATTCAGTACTTC. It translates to CASSTPLRGGGRDIQYF.

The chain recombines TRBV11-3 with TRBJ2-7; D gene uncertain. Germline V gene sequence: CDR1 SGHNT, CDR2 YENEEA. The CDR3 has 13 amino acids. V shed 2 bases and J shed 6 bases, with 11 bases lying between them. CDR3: CASSLNVLSEQYF. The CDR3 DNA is TGTGCCAGCAGCTTAAATGTTTTGTCCGAGCAGTACTTC. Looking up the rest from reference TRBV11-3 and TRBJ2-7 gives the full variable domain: EAGVVQSPRYKIIEKKQPVAFWCNPISGHNTLYWYLQNLGQGPELLIRYENEEAVDDSQLPKDRFSAERLKGVDSTLKIQPAELGDSAVYLCASSLNVLSEQYFGPGTRLTVT.

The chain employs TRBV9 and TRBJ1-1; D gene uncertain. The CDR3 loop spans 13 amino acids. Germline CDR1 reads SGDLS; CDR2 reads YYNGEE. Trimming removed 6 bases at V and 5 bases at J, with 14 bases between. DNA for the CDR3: TGTGCCAGCACCTTTGTCGCGGGGACTGAAGCTTTCTTT. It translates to CASTFVAGTEAFF.

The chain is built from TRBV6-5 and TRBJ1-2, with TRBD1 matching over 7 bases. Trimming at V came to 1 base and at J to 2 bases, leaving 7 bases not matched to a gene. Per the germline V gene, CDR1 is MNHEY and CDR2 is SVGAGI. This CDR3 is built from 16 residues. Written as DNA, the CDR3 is TGTGCCAGCAGTTACTACACGACAGGGAGAAACTATGGCTACACCTTC. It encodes CASSYYTTGRNYGYTF.

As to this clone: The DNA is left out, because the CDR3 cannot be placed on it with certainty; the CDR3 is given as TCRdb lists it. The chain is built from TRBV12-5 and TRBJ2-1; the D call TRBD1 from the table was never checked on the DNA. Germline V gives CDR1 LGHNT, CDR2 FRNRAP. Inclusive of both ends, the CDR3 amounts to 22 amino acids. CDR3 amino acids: CASGLVTDRALYNEQFFGPRFF.